This TCR beta chain was identified in a study of OX40 agonist ivuxolimab in advanced cancers. About the research overall: Patients in the trial were receiving intravenous ivuxolimab every 2 weeks, at doses of 0.01 to 10 mg/kg. Findings and caveats of the study: There were, on average, more expanded clones in CD8+ T cells than in CD4+.

As regards this clone: Its antigen is as yet unknown.

Generated by immunoSEQ multiplex PCR, the TCRdb table keeps only in-frame clones and is missing some. There are approximately 13,000 clones in the sample; under 90% occur only once, and more than 20% lies in the top ten. Material: CD4+ or CD8+ T cells sorted from blood, obtained in a trial of the OX40 agonist ivuxolimab. This TCR was sampled from an adult with an advanced solid tumor such as melanoma, head and neck, liver or kidney cancer.

The CDR3 region has the DNA TGTGCCAGCAGCTTGACCGGGACAGGGGTTCCGGCCGGGGAGCTGTTTTTT. Its translation: CASSLTGTGVPAGELFF. The chain combines TRBV11-1 with TRBJ2-2, with TRBD1 identical over 10 bases. The CDR3 is 17 amino acids. The junction had 10 bases not matched to a gene; V was cut back by 3 bases and J by 6 bases. Germline V gives CDR1 SGHAT, CDR2 FQDESV (reference sequence).